This T cell receptor beta chain derives from a study of early T cells in non-severe SARS-CoV-2 infection. On the study more broadly: Sequencing used unsorted whole-blood bulk RNA, so chains lack pairing. Findings of the study overall: Matches to VDJdb favored anti-spike CD8 responses and missed private and CD4 specificities.

As part of library construction, unique molecular identifiers were attached to individual cDNA molecules. TCRdb reprocessed the 5' RACE reads with MiXCR, giving one entry per CDR3 protein. Of more than 95,000 distinct CDR3 sequences in the sample, around a sixth are singletons; the top ten hold roughly 1.2%. Details on this clonotype: Its target is unknown.

The sequence came from an adult who was a healthcare worker with PCR-confirmed SARS-CoV-2 infection or an uninfected control (not recorded which). Sequencing was carried out using whole blood.

The CDR3 sequence: CATLNGAFF. CDR3 coding DNA: TGTGCCACCTTAAACGGAGCTTTCTTT. The J gene is TRBJ1-1, the V gene TRBV6-1; D gene ambiguous. V was cut by 10 bases and J by 10 bases, with 10 bases left in between. The CDR3 is 9 residues long. Germline lookup yields CDR1 MNHNS and CDR2 SASEGT.